These 3 T cell receptor beta chains originate from one sample sequenced in a study of blood T cells in healthy people across ages. Through a sample-barcoded 5' primer and a J-beta primer mix, a second PCR was run for roughly 7 to 11 cycles. TCRdb itself ran the 5' RACE reads through MiXCR, one entry per CDR3 protein. The sample yields about 1,500,000 distinct CDR3 sequences, 28% seen once. Specimen: blood. These receptors were taken from a woman aged 30 to 39 in good health.

This clonotype has a count of ten or more. The V and J genes are TRBV29-1 and TRBJ1-6; D is unresolved. Germline V lookup: CDR1 SQVTM, CDR2 ANQGSEA. The CDR3 is 13 residues long. V dropped 2 bases and J dropped 8 bases, with 10 bases sitting between them. The CDR3 bases are TGCAGCGTTGAATTGGGAAAGTATTCACCCCTCCACTTT. This codes for CSVELGKYSPLHF.

This clonotype was picked up a small number of times. V is TRBV4-3 and J is TRBJ2-1, with TRBD1 matching 9 bases. This CDR3 spans 14 amino acids. Germline CDR1 LGHNA, CDR2 YSLEER. After removal of 4 bases from V and 8 bases from J, the junction contained 6 bases not matched to a gene. The CDR3 sequence is CASSRGQGRYEQFF. For the CDR3, the DNA is TGCGCCAGCAGCCGAGGACAGGGGAGGTATGAGCAGTTCTTC.

The chain carries TRBV12-3 or TRBV12-4 and TRBJ2-5; maybe TRBD2 (6 bases). The J call is doubtful: the DNA matches TRBJ2-7 better. The CDR3 covers 14 residues. CDR3 in amino acids: CASSNRDWSYEQYF. In nucleotides, the CDR3 is TGTGCCAGCAGCAACCGGGACTGGTCCTACGAGCAGTACTTC.